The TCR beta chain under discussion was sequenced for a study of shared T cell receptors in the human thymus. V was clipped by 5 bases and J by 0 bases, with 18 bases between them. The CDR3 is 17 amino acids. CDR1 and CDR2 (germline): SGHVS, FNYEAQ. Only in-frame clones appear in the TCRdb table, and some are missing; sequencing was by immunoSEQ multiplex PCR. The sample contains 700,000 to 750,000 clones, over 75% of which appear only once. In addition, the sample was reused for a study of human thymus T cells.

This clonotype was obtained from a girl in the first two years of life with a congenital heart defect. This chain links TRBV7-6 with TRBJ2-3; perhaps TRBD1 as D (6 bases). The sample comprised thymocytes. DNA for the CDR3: TGTGCCAGCAGCCCTAACCCATACAGGGAGAGCACAGATACGCAGTATTTT. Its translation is CASSPNPYRESTDTQYF.